This T cell receptor (beta chain) was found in a study of cytomegalovirus exposure and HLA in healthy donors. General study results and limits: A further, later analysis showed that HLA-associated TCR beta chains (compared with equally common others) were more clonally expanded. When the data were analyzed later, several of the most significant clusters appeared to be linked to common viral pathogens. Reports showed the classifier diagnosing cytomegalovirus status with high specificity and sensitivity. Among the sequence variants, a highly shared cluster was likely an artifact of sequencing.

Trimming pared 3 bases from V and 4 bases from J, leaving 11 bases between. Germline V lookup: CDR1 SGDLS, CDR2 YYNGEE. The CDR3 contains 14 residues. Worth noting for this clone: The antigen remains unidentified.

It was with 60 Vbeta and 13 Jbeta primers that the PCR ran. Profiling relied on immunoSEQ multiplex PCR, and the TCRdb table lists in-frame clones only, not all of them. The sample shows under 200,000 clones, roughly 83% of them seen only once. The V and J genes are TRBV9 and TRBJ1-5; D may be TRBD1 (5 bases). The material sequenced was PBMCs. This clonotype was sampled from a man aged 25-45 years in good health and CMV-seronegative. CDR3 DNA: TGTGCCAGCAGCGGGGGCGCTGGAAATCAGCCCCAGCATTTT. Protein: CASSGGAGNQPQHF.